This T cell receptor (beta chain) was sequenced for a study of cytomegalovirus exposure and HLA in healthy donors. Study-level results: Under in vitro conditions, three CMV-associated chains were confirmed as specific for CMV antigens. An apparent linkage of common viral pathogens to several of the most significant clusters emerged in a later analysis.

In regard to this clone: Its antigen is unidentified.

The CDR3 has 14 residues. V lost 5 bases to trimming and J lost 6 bases; unmatched junction nucleotides: 6. Germline values: CDR1 SGHTA, CDR2 FQGTGA. With 60 Vbeta and 13 Jbeta primers, the PCR was carried out. This table comes from immunoSEQ multiplex PCR, and its TCRdb copy is limited to in-frame clones, with some not included. In the table there are around 150,000 clones, 65% to 80% of which are singletons. The chain uses TRBV7-3 and TRBJ2-1, with TRBD2 matching 8 bases. Material for sequencing was PBMCs. The origin of this receptor is a man in his forties or fifties in good health and CMV-seronegative. The CDR3 spells CASSRIAGTNEQFF. In nucleotides, the CDR3 is TGTGCCAGCAGCCGGATAGCGGGAACCAATGAGCAGTTCTTC.